Listed below are T cell receptor beta chains from one sample, sequenced in a study of regulatory T cells in long-lasting Graves disease. Each CDR3 protein gets one entry after TCRdb re-called the multiplex PCR reads with MiXCR. The table has 600,000 to 650,000 distinct CDR3 sequences, 16% seen once. These data were likewise used in another study, on T cells in Graves' hyperthyroidism and ophthalmopathy.

The source material was peripheral blood mononuclear cells (PBMCs), sampled at new diagnosis, from a patient treated with antithyroid drugs. Receptor source: a woman aged 25 to 39 with Graves disease. Both conserved end residues are part of each CDR3. A D gene is named only where the DNA matches it firmly. The listing skips clone size in some rows; elsewhere it reads once, few, many or a size class.

TRBV28	many	TRBD1	TRBJ1-2	TGTGCCAGCAGTTCCGGACAGGGGAGCTATGGCTACACCTTC	CASSSGQGSYGYTF
TRBV7-3	-	-	TRBJ1-3	TGTGCCAGCAGCTCACAGGGACCTCCTGGAAACACCATATATTTT	CASSSQGPPGNTIYF
TRBV3-1	-	-	TRBJ2-3	TGTGCCAGCAGCCAAGGGGAATGGGGCCCTAGCACAGATACGCAGTATTTT	CASSQGEWGPSTDTQYF
TRBV6-1	-	TRBD1	TRBJ1-4	TGTGCCAGCAGTGGCGGGACAGAGAATGAAAAACTGTTTTTT	CASSGGTENEKLFF
TRBV3-1	many	-	TRBJ1-5	TGTGCCAGCAGCCAGTCCGACAGCAATCAGCCCCAGCATTTT	CASSQSDSNQPQHF
TRBV3-1	-	-	TRBJ1-2	TGTGCCAGCAGCACCCACTCGGGCTACACCTTC	CASSTHSGYTF
TRBV19	many	-	TRBJ1-1	TGTGCCAGTAGTATCCCGACCCGGATGAACACTGAAGCTTTCTTT	CASSIPTRMNTEAFF
TRBV5-1	many	-	TRBJ2-2	TGCGCCAGCAGCTTGCAGGCGAACACCGGGGAGCTGTTTTTT	CASSLQANTGELFF
TRBV28	-	-	TRBJ2-1	TGTGCCAGCAGTCCCTGGACTGACAATGAGCAGTTCTTC	CASSPWTDNEQFF
TRBV5-5	few	TRBD1	TRBJ2-7	TGTGCCAGCAGCCCCCGGCAGGGGGCCAATTACGAGCAGTACTTC	CASSPRQGANYEQYF
TRBV6-1	many	-	TRBJ2-7	TGTGCCAGCGCTATCCGGGACGGAGCCTACGAGCAGTACTTC	CASAIRDGAYEQYF
TRBV28	-	-	TRBJ1-2	TGTGCCAGCTACGGGTTGGATGGCTACACCTTC	CASYGLDGYTF
TRBV7-9	once	-	TRBJ2-7	TGTGCCAGCAGCTTTGCCGGGACCGCTTGGGATGAGCAGTACTTC	CASSFAGTAWDEQYF